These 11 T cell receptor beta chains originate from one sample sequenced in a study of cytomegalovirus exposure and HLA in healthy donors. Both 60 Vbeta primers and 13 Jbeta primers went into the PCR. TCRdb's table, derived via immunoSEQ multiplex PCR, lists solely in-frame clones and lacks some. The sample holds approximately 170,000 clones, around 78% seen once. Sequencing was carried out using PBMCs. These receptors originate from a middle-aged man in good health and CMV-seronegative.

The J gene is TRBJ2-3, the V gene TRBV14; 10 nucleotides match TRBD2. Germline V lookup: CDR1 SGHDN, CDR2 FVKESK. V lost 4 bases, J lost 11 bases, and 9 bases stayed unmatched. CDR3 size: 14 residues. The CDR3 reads CASSRTSGLERQYF. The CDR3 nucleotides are TGTGCCAGCAGCCGGACTAGCGGCCTCGAACGGCAGTATTTT.

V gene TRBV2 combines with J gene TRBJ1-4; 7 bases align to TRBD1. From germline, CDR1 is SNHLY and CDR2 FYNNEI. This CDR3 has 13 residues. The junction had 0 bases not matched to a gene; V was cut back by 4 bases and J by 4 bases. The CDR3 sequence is CASSGDSNEKLFF. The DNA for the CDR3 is TGTGCCAGCAGTGGGGACAGTAATGAAAAACTGTTTTTT.

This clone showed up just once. CDR3: CASLRTGRGNYNEQFF. The DNA of the CDR3 is TGTGCCAGTCTCCGGACCGGGCGGGGGAACTACAATGAGCAGTTCTTC. The rearrangement links TRBV19 to TRBJ2-1; 7 nucleotides align to TRBD2. This CDR3 is 16 amino acids long. Germline CDR1 is LNHDA and CDR2 is SQIVND (reference sequence). Trimming removed 8 bases from V and 3 bases from J; junction bases left unmatched: 13.

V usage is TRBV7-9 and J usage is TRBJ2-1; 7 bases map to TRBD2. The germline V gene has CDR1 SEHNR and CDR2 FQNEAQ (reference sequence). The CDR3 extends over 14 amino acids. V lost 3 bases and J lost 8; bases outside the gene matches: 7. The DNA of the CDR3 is TGTGCCAGCAGCTTCGGGGGAGGGCCGGATGAGCAGTTCTTC. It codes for CASSFGGGPDEQFF.

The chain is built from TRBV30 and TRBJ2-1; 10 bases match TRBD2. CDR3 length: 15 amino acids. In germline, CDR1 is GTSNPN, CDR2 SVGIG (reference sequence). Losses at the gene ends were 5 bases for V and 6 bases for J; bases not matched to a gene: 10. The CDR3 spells CAWGLAVLGGNEQFF. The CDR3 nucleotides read TGTGCCTGGGGACTAGCGGTCCTCGGGGGCAATGAGCAGTTCTTC. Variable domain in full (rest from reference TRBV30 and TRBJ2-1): SQTIHQWPATLVQPVGSPLSLECTVEGTSNPNLYWYRQAAGRGLQLLFYSVGIGQISSEVPQNLSASRPQDRQFILSSKKLLLSDSGFYLCAWGLAVLGGNEQFFGPGTRLTVL.

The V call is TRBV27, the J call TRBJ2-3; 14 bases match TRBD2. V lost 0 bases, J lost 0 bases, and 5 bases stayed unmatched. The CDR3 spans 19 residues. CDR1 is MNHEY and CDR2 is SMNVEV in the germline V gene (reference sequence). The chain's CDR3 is CASSLSPGLAGVSTDTQYF. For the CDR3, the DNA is TGTGCCAGCAGTTTATCGCCGGGACTAGCGGGGGTTAGCACAGATACGCAGTATTTT.

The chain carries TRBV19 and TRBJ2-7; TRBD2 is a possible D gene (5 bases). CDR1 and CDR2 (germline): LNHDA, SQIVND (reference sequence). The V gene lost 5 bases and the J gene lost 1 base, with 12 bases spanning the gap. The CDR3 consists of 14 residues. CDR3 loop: CASSSGSRSYEQYF. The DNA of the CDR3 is TGTGCCAGTAGTTCGGGGAGCAGGTCCTACGAGCAGTACTTC. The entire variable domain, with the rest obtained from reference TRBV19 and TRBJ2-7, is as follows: DGGITQSPKYLFRKEGQNVTLSCEQNLNHDAMYWYRQDPGQGLRLIYYSQIVNDFQKGDIAEGYSVSREKKESFPLTVTSAQKNPTAFYLCASSSGSRSYEQYFGPGTRLTVT.

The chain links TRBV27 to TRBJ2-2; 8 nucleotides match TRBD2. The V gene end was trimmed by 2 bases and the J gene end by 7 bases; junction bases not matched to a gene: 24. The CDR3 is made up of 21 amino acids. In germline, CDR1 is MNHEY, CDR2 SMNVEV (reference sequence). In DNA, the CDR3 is TGTGCCAGCAGTTTAATTCGGGGAGCGAGTTGGCGGGAGGTCCGGGGCGGGGAGCTGTTTTTT. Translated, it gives CASSLIRGASWREVRGGELFF.

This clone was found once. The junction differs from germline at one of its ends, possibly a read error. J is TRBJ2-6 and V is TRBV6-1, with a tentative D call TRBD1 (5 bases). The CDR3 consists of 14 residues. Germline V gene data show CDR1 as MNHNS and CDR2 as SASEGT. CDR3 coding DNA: TGTGCCAGCAGTGCCAACTCTGGGGCCAACGGCCTGACTTTC. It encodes CASSANSGANGLTF.

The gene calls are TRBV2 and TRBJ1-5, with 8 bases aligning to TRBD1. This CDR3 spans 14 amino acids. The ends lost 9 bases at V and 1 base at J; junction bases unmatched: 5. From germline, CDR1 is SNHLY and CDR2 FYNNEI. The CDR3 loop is CASQGAYSNQPQHF. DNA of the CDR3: TGTGCCAGTCAGGGGGCATACAGCAATCAGCCCCAGCATTTT.

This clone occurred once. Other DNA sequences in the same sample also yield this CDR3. The DNA for the CDR3 is TGCGCCAGCAGCTTACCCGGGACAGGGGCTGGAAACACCATATATTTT. Translated, it gives CASSLPGTGAGNTIYF. V gene TRBV5-1 combines with J gene TRBJ1-3, with 10 bases identical to TRBD1. J lost 2 bases, V lost 2 bases, and 4 bases had no gene match. The CDR3 totals 16 residues. Germline assignment: CDR1 SGHRS and CDR2 YFSETQ.